These T cell receptor beta chains were read from a single sample in a study of neurological immune-mediated disorders. TCRdb reanalysed the 5' RACE reads using MiXCR and keeps one entry per CDR3 protein. Of 20,000 or so distinct CDR3 sequences in the sample, approximately 11% are singletons; the top ten hold just under 30%. The sequencing input was CD8+ T cells from blood. The receptor source for this set is a woman between 45 and 60 years old in good health. The CDR3 runs from the conserved cysteine through the conserved F or W. The D gene is left open where the match is weak. Size is stated for part of the rows, as once, few or many counts, or as a class when the clone is expanded.

j_call: TRBJ2-7
clone_size: many
v_call: TRBV20-1
d_call: .
cdr3_nt: TGCAGTGGCATCCCCTTCACCCGTTCCTACGAGCAGTACTTC
cdr3_aa: CSGIPFTRSYEQYF

j_call: TRBJ2-7
clone_size: many
v_call: TRBV5-5
d_call: TRBD2
cdr3_nt: TGTGCCAGCAGCTGGAGGGAGGGCTACGAGCAGTACTTC
cdr3_aa: CASSWREGYEQYF

j_call: TRBJ2-3
clone_size: many
v_call: TRBV20-1
d_call: .
cdr3_nt: TGCAGTCAAAGTGCCAGCGGACCCACAGATACGCAGTATTTT
cdr3_aa: CSQSASGPTDTQYF

j_call: TRBJ1-1
clone_size: many
v_call: TRBV5-1
d_call: .
cdr3_nt: TGCGCCAGCAGCTTGGAACAGCCCAACACTGAAGCTTTCTTT
cdr3_aa: CASSLEQPNTEAFF

j_call: TRBJ1-3
clone_size: many
v_call: TRBV27
d_call: .
cdr3_nt: TGTGCCAGCTTCTCTGGAAACACCATATATTTT
cdr3_aa: CASFSGNTIYF

j_call: TRBJ2-7
clone_size: many
v_call: TRBV27
d_call: TRBD1
cdr3_nt: TGTGCCAGCACTTATAGGACAGGGTCATCCTACGAGCAGTACTTC
cdr3_aa: CASTYRTGSSYEQYF

j_call: TRBJ2-7
clone_size: many
v_call: TRBV7-9
d_call: TRBD1
cdr3_nt: TGTGCCAGCAGCGTGCCGGGACAGGGGGCCTACGAGCAGTACTTC
cdr3_aa: CASSVPGQGAYEQYF

j_call: TRBJ2-1
clone_size: many
v_call: TRBV6-5
d_call: TRBD2
cdr3_nt: TGTGCCAGCAGTTACGGGGCGGGAGGGCCCGATGAGCAGTTCTTC
cdr3_aa: CASSYGAGGPDEQFF

j_call: TRBJ1-6
clone_size: many
v_call: TRBV5-1
d_call: .
cdr3_nt: TGCGCCAGCAGCTCGGGGGGACGGAGCTCCTATAATTCACCCCTCCACTTT
cdr3_aa: CASSSGGRSSYNSPLHF

j_call: TRBJ2-1
clone_size: many
v_call: TRBV7-9
d_call: .
cdr3_nt: TGTGCCAGCGTTGGCCCTAGAGGTGAGCAGTTCTTC
cdr3_aa: CASVGPRGEQFF

j_call: TRBJ1-2
clone_size: many
v_call: TRBV29-1
d_call: TRBD1
cdr3_nt: TGCAGCGTACGCGGGACAGATGGCTACACCTTC
cdr3_aa: CSVRGTDGYTF

j_call: TRBJ2-7
clone_size: many
v_call: TRBV5-1
d_call: TRBD1
cdr3_nt: TGCGCCAGCAGCACGGGGGACAGGGGCAACTACGAGCAGTACTTC
cdr3_aa: CASSTGDRGNYEQYF

j_call: TRBJ1-4
clone_size: many
v_call: TRBV27
d_call: .
cdr3_nt: TGTGCCAGCAGTCCTCGGGGTAGGGCCGAAAAACTGTTTTTT
cdr3_aa: CASSPRGRAEKLFF

j_call: TRBJ1-1
clone_size: many
v_call: TRBV7-9
d_call: .
cdr3_nt: TGTGCCAGCAGCCCAGGGTTTGAGGAAGCTTTCTTT
cdr3_aa: CASSPGFEEAFF

j_call: TRBJ1-1
clone_size: many
v_call: TRBV27
d_call: TRBD1
cdr3_nt: TGTGCCAGCAGTTTATACAGGGCAGGGGGCGGTCCCGAAGCTTTCTTT
cdr3_aa: CASSLYRAGGGPEAFF

j_call: TRBJ2-7
clone_size: many
v_call: TRBV4-1
d_call: TRBD1
cdr3_nt: TGCGCCAGCAGTCCATCAACCGGGACAGGGGCTACCAACGAGCAGTACTTC
cdr3_aa: CASSPSTGTGATNEQYF

j_call: TRBJ1-5
clone_size: .
v_call: TRBV20-1
d_call: .
cdr3_nt: TGCAGTGCCATGGGACGGGAAAATCAGCCCCAGCATTTT
cdr3_aa: CSAMGRENQPQHF

j_call: TRBJ2-1
clone_size: medium-sized
v_call: TRBV7-9
d_call: .
cdr3_nt: TGTGCCAGCAGCTTAGTCAGCTCCTACAATGAGCAGTTCTTC
cdr3_aa: CASSLVSSYNEQFF

j_call: TRBJ2-2
clone_size: many
v_call: TRBV9
d_call: TRBD1
cdr3_nt: TGTGCCAGCAGCGCGACAGGGAAAAACACCGGGGAGCTGTTTTTT
cdr3_aa: CASSATGKNTGELFF

j_call: TRBJ2-1
clone_size: .
v_call: TRBV7-9
d_call: .
cdr3_nt: TGTGCCAGCAGCACGGGCCCACCGGGGAGCTCCTACAATGAGCAGTTCTTC
cdr3_aa: CASSTGPPGSSYNEQFF

j_call: TRBJ1-1
clone_size: many
v_call: TRBV20-1
d_call: .
cdr3_nt: TGCAGTGCTAGAGATTTTCTCCTTCCCGTGAACACTGAAGCTTTCTTT
cdr3_aa: CSARDFLLPVNTEAFF

j_call: TRBJ2-5
clone_size: .
v_call: TRBV27
d_call: .
cdr3_nt: TGTGCCAGCAGTTCAAGGGGGGGCCAAGAGACCCAGTACTTC
cdr3_aa: CASSSRGGQETQYF

j_call: TRBJ1-2
clone_size: many
v_call: TRBV27
d_call: .
cdr3_nt: TGTGCCAGCAGTTTGATGGGGAACTATGGCTACACCTTC
cdr3_aa: CASSLMGNYGYTF

j_call: TRBJ2-3
clone_size: .
v_call: TRBV28
d_call: TRBD1
cdr3_nt: TGTGCCAGCAGCATAGGACAGGGGGCGCGGGATACGCAGTATTTT
cdr3_aa: CASSIGQGARDTQYF

j_call: TRBJ1-4
clone_size: many
v_call: TRBV6-5
d_call: TRBD1
cdr3_nt: TGTGCCAGCCGACTTTCTCCAGGGGGCTCTGGGGAAAAACTGTTTTTT
cdr3_aa: CASRLSPGGSGEKLFF

j_call: TRBJ2-7
clone_size: many
v_call: TRBV20-1
d_call: TRBD2
cdr3_nt: TGCAGTGCCACGGAGACTAGCGGGAGTGGGTACGAGCAGTACTTC
cdr3_aa: CSATETSGSGYEQYF

j_call: TRBJ2-7
clone_size: many
v_call: TRBV28
d_call: .
cdr3_nt: TGTGCCAGCAGCCCGGGGGCAGGAAGCTACGAGCAGTACTTC
cdr3_aa: CASSPGAGSYEQYF

j_call: TRBJ1-5
clone_size: many
v_call: TRBV18
d_call: .
cdr3_nt: TGTGCCAGCACCAATACGGGGGTGGACAATCAGCCCCAGCATTTT
cdr3_aa: CASTNTGVDNQPQHF

j_call: TRBJ2-1
clone_size: many
v_call: TRBV12-3/TRBV12-4
d_call: .
cdr3_nt: TGTGCCAGCAGTTTACTCCTAGCCCCTAATGAGCAGTTCTTC
cdr3_aa: CASSLLLAPNEQFF

j_call: TRBJ2-4
clone_size: many
v_call: TRBV28
d_call: .
cdr3_nt: TGTGCCAGCAGTGACGGGGCGACAGTCAAAAACATTCAGTACTTC
cdr3_aa: CASSDGATVKNIQYF

j_call: TRBJ2-5
clone_size: many
v_call: TRBV5-1
d_call: TRBD1
cdr3_nt: TGCGCCAGCAGCTTGGGACAGGGGGAAGGAGAGACCCAGTACTTC
cdr3_aa: CASSLGQGEGETQYF

j_call: TRBJ1-5
clone_size: many
v_call: TRBV19
d_call: .
cdr3_nt: TGTGCCAGTTATCCCGGGAGCTACGGGGCCTATAGCAATCAGCCCCAGCATTTT
cdr3_aa: CASYPGSYGAYSNQPQHF

j_call: TRBJ2-3
clone_size: .
v_call: TRBV7-9
d_call: .
cdr3_nt: TGTGCCAGCAGCTTAGCGGGGGGGCCGACAGATACGCAGTATTTT
cdr3_aa: CASSLAGGPTDTQYF

j_call: TRBJ2-7
clone_size: many
v_call: TRBV20-1
d_call: .
cdr3_nt: TGCAGTGCTAGAGGTACTGGGGAGAGGTCCTCCTACGAGCAGTACTTC
cdr3_aa: CSARGTGERSSYEQYF

j_call: TRBJ2-7
clone_size: many
v_call: TRBV7-9
d_call: TRBD1
cdr3_nt: TGTGCCAGCAGCTTAGGGGGACAGGGCTACGAGCAGTACTTC
cdr3_aa: CASSLGGQGYEQYF

j_call: TRBJ2-2
clone_size: many
v_call: TRBV24-1
d_call: .
cdr3_nt: TGTGCCACCAGTGGTGTGGGCCGGACCTCCGGGGAGCTGTTTTTT
cdr3_aa: CATSGVGRTSGELFF

j_call: TRBJ2-7
clone_size: many
v_call: TRBV27
d_call: .
cdr3_nt: TGTGCCAGCAGTCCAGTCGGCCCGTACGAGCAGTACTTC
cdr3_aa: CASSPVGPYEQYF

j_call: TRBJ2-7
clone_size: many
v_call: TRBV5-6
d_call: .
cdr3_nt: TGTGCCAGCAGGGACGGACAGTTCGAGCAGTACTTC
cdr3_aa: CASRDGQFEQYF

j_call: TRBJ1-4
clone_size: many
v_call: TRBV20-1
d_call: .
cdr3_nt: TGCAGTGCCATAGACAGGCCTCTCGAAAAACTGTTTTTT
cdr3_aa: CSAIDRPLEKLFF

j_call: TRBJ2-7
clone_size: many
v_call: TRBV20-1
d_call: .
cdr3_nt: TGCAGTGCTAGAGATCGGCGGGAAGTAGGCGGTCGGGTCTACGAGCAGTACTTC
cdr3_aa: CSARDRREVGGRVYEQYF

j_call: TRBJ2-3
clone_size: many
v_call: TRBV5-1
d_call: .
cdr3_nt: TGCGCCAGCAGCACCGGGGGCAGCACAGATACGCAGTATTTT
cdr3_aa: CASSTGGSTDTQYF

j_call: TRBJ2-7
clone_size: many
v_call: TRBV2
d_call: .
cdr3_nt: TGTGCCAGCATAGTCGGGAGCTACGAGCAGTACTTC
cdr3_aa: CASIVGSYEQYF